This TCR beta chain comes out of a study of blood T cell repertoires in COVID-19 (TCRdb year 2020). For context, the study as a whole: Samples covering the acute and convalescent phases of COVID-19 were provided by collaborators in the United States, Italy and Spain. The repertoires were released in a freely available public database meant as a resource for research on the immune response to SARS-CoV-2. The material from the prospective study consisted of cDNA or gDNA derived from T cells, B-cell-depleted T cells, or PBMCs. Where available, HLA class I and class II types were obtained from metadata supplied by the sample provider rather than from assay-based typing. Subjects who had been exposed to COVID-19, were actively infected with it, or had recovered from it provided the deeply sampled blood TCRbeta repertoires that made up the dataset. A de-identified subject ID, COVID-19 status, age in years and sex were almost always included in the sample metadata. Samples were obtained from the ongoing ImmuneRACE study (first 160 participants) and from 950 to 1,500 subjects provided by 6 global collaborators. Broad study findings and their caveats: The amount of clinical and demographic metadata varied by source and participant and was provided uncurated.

Per the germline V gene (reference sequence), MNHEY is the CDR1 and SMNVEV is the CDR2. V was cut back by 7 bases and J by 7 bases, leaving a gap of 16 bases between them. There are 13 amino acids in the CDR3, from cysteine to phenylalanine inclusive. The read is trimmed to its CDR3 DNA, 39 bases read in frame from base 1. As regards this clone: The target of this receptor is not known. There are no base qualities to consult, and no much larger clone falls within one base.

Samples from volunteer blood donors who had recovered from COVID-19 were contributed by a second Seattle source. Whole blood was collected in K2EDTA tubes by collaborating institutions according to the institutions' own protocols. Collaborator samples were shipped for TCRbeta analysis as frozen whole blood, isolated PBMCs, or DNA extracted from either sample type. TCRbeta CDR3 regions were amplified from genomic DNA by means of the immunoSEQ Assay, a bias-controlled multiplex PCR. Regarding the original processing steps: The number of nucleated cells in each sample was estimated by amplification of reference gene primers within the assay. Sequence reads were collapsed and filtered to measure the absolute abundance of every unique TCRbeta CDR3 rearrangement. For each sample, productive Simpson clonality was calculated by taking the square root of Simpson's diversity index across productive rearrangements. Imported from immuneACCESS, the table was reduced by TCRdb to in-frame sequences with V and J called. These copies leave out some clones; in studies compared against another copy, an unresolved V gene accounts for under half, and the cause of the remainder is not known. The DNA gave D and trimming, while V, J and clone size come from that table. In this sample the table shows about 270,000 clones, 86% of which occur a single time. The ten top clones hold approximately 9.8% of the sample.

The sequence links TRBV27 to TRBJ2-5; 7 matching bases give a weak D call of TRBD2. Sequenced: peripheral blood. The clonotype originates from a man aged 40-49 years who had recovered from COVID-19. The CDR3 protein: CASTSRGARTQYF. The nucleotides are TGTGCCAGCACCTCCCGGGGGGCCCGGACCCAGTACTTC.